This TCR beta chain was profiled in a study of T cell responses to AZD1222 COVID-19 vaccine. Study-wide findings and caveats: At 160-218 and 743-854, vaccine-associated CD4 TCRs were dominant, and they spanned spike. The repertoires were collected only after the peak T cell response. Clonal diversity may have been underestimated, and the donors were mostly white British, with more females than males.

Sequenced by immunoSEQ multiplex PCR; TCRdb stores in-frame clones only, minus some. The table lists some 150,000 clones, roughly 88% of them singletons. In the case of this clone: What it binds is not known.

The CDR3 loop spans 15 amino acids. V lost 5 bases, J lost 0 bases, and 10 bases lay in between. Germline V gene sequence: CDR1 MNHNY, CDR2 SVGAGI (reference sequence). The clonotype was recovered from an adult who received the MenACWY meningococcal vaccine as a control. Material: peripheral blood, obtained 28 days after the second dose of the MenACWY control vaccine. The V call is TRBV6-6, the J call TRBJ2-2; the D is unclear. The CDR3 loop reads CASSTGSANTGELFF. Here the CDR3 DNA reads TGTGCCAGCAGTACTGGTTCCGCGAACACCGGGGAGCTGTTTTTT.